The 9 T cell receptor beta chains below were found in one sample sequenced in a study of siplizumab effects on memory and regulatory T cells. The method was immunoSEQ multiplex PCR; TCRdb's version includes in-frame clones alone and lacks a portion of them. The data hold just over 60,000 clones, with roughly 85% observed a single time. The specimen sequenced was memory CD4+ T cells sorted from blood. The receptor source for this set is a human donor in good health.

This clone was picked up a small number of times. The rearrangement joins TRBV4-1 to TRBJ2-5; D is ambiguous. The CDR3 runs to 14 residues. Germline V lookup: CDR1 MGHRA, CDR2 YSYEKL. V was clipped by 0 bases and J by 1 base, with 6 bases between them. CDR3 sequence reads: CASSQESIQETQYF. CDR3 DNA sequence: TGCGCCAGCAGCCAAGAGTCCATCCAAGAGACCCAGTACTTC.

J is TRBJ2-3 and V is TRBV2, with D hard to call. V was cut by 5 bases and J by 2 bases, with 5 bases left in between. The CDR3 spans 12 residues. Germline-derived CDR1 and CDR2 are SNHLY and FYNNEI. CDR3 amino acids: CASSYYTDTQYF. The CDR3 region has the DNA TGTGCCAGCAGTTACTACACAGATACGCAGTATTTT.

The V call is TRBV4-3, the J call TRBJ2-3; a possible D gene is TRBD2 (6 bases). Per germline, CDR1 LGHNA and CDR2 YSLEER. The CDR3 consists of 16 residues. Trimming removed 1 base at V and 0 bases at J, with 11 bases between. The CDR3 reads CASSQGGRGSTDTQYF. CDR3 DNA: TGCGCCAGCAGCCAAGGGGGACGGGGGAGCACAGATACGCAGTATTTT.

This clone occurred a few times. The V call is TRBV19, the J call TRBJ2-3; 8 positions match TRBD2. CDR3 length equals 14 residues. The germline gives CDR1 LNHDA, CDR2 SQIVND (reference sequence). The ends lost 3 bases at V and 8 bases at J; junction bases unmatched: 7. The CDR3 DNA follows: TGTGCCAGTAGTATCTCAGCGGGGGAAGGTACGCAGTATTTT. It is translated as CASSISAGEGTQYF.

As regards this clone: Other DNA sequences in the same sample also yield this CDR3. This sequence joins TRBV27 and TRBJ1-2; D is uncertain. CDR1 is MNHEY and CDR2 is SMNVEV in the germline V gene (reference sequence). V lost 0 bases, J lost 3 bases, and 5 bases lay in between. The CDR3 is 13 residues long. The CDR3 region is CASSLSQYYGYTF. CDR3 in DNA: TGTGCCAGCAGTTTATCACAGTACTATGGCTACACCTTC.

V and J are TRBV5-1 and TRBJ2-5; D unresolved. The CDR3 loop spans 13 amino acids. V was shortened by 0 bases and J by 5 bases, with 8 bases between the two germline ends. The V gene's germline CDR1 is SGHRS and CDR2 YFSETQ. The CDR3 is CASSLEEIETQYF. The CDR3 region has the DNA TGCGCCAGCAGCTTGGAAGAAATTGAGACCCAGTACTTC.

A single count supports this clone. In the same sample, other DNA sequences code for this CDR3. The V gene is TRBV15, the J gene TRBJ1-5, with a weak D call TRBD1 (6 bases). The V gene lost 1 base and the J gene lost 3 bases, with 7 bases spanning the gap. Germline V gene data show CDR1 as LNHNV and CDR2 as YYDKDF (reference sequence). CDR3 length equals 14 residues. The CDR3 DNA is TGTGCCACCAGCAGAGGACAGGTCAATCAGCCCCAGCATTTT. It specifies CATSRGQVNQPQHF.

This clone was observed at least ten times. CDR3 amino acids: CASSVGVQSNTEAFF. In nucleotides, the CDR3 is TGTGCCAGCAGCGTAGGCGTCCAATCAAACACTGAAGCTTTCTTT. The genes are TRBV9 and TRBJ1-1; D gene uncertain. Trimming cost V 0 bases and J 2 bases, with 11 bases left between them. Germline lookup yields CDR1 SGDLS and CDR2 YYNGEE. The CDR3 totals 15 residues.

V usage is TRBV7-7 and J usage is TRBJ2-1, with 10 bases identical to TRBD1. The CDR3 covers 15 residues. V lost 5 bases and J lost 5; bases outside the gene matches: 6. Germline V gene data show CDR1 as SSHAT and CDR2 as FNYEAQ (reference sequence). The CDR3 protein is CASSAGTGANNEQFF. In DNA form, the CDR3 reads TGTGCCAGCAGCGCGGGGACAGGGGCGAACAATGAGCAGTTCTTC.